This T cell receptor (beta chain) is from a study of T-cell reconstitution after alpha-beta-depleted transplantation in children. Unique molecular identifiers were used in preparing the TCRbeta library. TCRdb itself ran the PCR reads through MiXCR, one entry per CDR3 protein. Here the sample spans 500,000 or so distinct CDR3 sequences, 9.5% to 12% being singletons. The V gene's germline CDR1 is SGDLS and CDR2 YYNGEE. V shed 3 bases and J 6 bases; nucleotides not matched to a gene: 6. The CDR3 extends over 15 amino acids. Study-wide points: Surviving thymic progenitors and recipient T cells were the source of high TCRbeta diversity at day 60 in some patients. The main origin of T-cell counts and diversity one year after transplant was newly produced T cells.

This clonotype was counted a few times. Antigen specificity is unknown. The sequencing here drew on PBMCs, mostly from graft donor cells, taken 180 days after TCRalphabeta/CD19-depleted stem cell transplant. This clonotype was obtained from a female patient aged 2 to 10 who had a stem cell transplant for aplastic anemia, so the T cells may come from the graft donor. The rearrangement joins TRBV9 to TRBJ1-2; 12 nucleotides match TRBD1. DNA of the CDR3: TGTGCCAGCAGCGCGGGACAGGGGGCAGAGGATGGCTACACCTTC. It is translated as CASSAGQGAEDGYTF.